These 4 T cell receptor beta chains originate from one sample sequenced in a study of T cell responses to AZD1222 COVID-19 vaccine (dated by TCRdb to the early 2020s). Interpreted using the paper, the time point label stands for: baseline before first vaccination. The receptor library was made with the immunoSEQ multiplex PCR assay. Not all clones reach the TCRdb copy of this immuneACCESS table, which keeps in-frame sequences only. Checked studies attribute under half of the gap to unresolved V genes and leave the rest unexplained. The sample table holds over 100,000 clones, of which around nine tenths were seen once. The ten largest clonotypes hold approximately 1.8% of the sample. The starting material was peripheral blood, obtained on day 0 of AZD1222 vaccination. Source of these receptors: an adult in good health.

The chain employs TRBV5-5 and TRBJ1-4; TRBD1 might be the D (6 bases). The CDR3 loop spans 13 amino acids. CDR1 is SGHKS and CDR2 is YYEKEE in the germline V gene (reference sequence). Trimming removed 3 bases from V and 8 bases from J, with 11 bases in between. The CDR3 reads CASSSGVREKLFF. The CDR3 DNA reads as TGTGCCAGCAGCTCAGGGGTTCGGGAAAAACTGTTTTTT.

This clone has a handful of counts. This chain links TRBV7-9 with TRBJ1-5; 9 bases are shared with TRBD1. Germline V gene lookup returns CDR1 SEHNR and CDR2 FQNEAQ (reference sequence). J lost 5 bases, V lost 5 bases, and 4 bases had no gene match. The CDR3 spans 14 residues. The CDR3 sequence: CASSPGQGYQPQHF. The CDR3 DNA reads TGTGCCAGCAGCCCTGGACAGGGGTATCAGCCCCAGCATTTT.

V usage is TRBV5-6 and J usage is TRBJ2-7; D is unresolved. V lost 0 bases to trimming and J lost 0 bases, with 16 bases between them. The CDR3 runs 17 residues. Germline CDR1 and CDR2: SGHDT and YYEEEE. CDR3 in amino acids: CASSLVIGSPSSYEQYF. CDR3 sequence (DNA): TGTGCCAGCAGCTTGGTGATAGGTAGCCCAAGCTCCTACGAGCAGTACTTC.

This rearrangement joins TRBV18 to TRBJ2-1; no reliable D call. This CDR3 is 12 amino acids long. The germline V gene has CDR1 KGHSH and CDR2 LQKENI. The V gene lost 5 bases and the J gene lost 4 bases, with 6 bases spanning the gap. The CDR3: CASSTQYNEQFF. Written as DNA, the CDR3 is TGTGCCAGCTCAACCCAATACAATGAGCAGTTCTTC.